The present T cell receptor (beta chain) was sequenced within a study of T cells in Graves' hyperthyroidism and ophthalmopathy. RNA transcripts yielded amplified TCR beta CDR3 regions. The HTBI primer set was used in a first-round RT-PCR of the TCR CDR3. Via MiXCR, TCRdb re-called the multiplex PCR reads, giving one row per CDR3 protein. The profile shows 300,000 to 400,000 distinct CDR3 sequences, roughly 15% of them singletons. V was cut by 4 bases and J by 2 bases, with 14 bases left in between. Per the germline V gene, CDR1 is SGDLS and CDR2 is YYNGEE. CDR3 length: 15 residues. This clonotype was counted at least ten times.

Specimen: blood. The chain carries TRBV9 and TRBJ2-3; the D is unclear. This TCR was recovered from a woman aged 25 to 39 with Graves' ophthalmopathy. This chain's CDR3 is CASSIGGDYTDTQYF. The CDR3 nucleotides are TGTGCCAGCAGCATCGGCGGAGATTACACAGATACGCAGTATTTT.